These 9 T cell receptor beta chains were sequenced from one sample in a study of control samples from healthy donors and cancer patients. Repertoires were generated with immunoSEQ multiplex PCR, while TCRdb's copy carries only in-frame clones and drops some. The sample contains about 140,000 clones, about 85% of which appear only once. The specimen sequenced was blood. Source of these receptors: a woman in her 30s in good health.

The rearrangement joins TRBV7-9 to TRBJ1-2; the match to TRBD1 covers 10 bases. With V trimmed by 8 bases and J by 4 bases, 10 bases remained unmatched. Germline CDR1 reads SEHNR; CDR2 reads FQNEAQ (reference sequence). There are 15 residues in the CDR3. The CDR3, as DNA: TGTGCCAGCTACTACCTAAGGGACAGGGGCTATGGCTACACCTTC. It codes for CASYYLRDRGYGYTF.

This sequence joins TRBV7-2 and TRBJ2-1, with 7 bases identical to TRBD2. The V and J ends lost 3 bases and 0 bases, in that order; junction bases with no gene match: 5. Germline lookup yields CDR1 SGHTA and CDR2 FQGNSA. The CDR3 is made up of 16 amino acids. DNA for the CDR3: TGTGCCAGCAGCTTGCAGCGGGATAGCTCCTACAATGAGCAGTTCTTC. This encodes CASSLQRDSSYNEQFF. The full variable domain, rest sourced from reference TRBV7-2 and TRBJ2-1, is GAGVSQSPSNKVTEKGKDVELRCDPISGHTALYWYRQSLGQGLEFLIYFQGNSAPDKSGLPSDRFSAERTGGSVSTLTIQRTQQEDSAVYLCASSLQRDSSYNEQFFGPGTRLTVL.

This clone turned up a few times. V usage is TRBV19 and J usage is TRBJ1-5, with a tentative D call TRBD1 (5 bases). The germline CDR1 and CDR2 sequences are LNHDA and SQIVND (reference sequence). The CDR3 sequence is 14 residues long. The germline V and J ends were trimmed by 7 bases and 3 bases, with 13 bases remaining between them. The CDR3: CASTIPGNNQPQHF. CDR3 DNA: TGTGCCAGTACCATCCCAGGGAACAATCAGCCCCAGCATTTT.

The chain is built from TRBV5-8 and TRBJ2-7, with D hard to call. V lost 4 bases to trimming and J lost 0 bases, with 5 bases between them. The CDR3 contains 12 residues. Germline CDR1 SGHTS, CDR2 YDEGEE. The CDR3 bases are TGTGCCAGCAGCGGGGACTCCTACGAGCAGTACTTC. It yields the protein CASSGDSYEQYF.

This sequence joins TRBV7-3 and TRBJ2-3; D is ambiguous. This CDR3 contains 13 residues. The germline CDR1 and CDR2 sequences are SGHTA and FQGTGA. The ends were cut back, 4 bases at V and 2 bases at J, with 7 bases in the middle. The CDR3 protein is CASSSTYTDTQYF. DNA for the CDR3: TGTGCCAGCAGCTCAACATACACAGATACGCAGTATTTT.

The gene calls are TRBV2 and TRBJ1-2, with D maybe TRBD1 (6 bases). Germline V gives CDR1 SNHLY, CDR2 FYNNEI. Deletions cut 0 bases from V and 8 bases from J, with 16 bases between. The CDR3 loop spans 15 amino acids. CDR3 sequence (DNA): TGTGCCAGCAGTGAAGCGAGACAGGACCCCCGGGGCTACACCTTC. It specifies CASSEARQDPRGYTF.

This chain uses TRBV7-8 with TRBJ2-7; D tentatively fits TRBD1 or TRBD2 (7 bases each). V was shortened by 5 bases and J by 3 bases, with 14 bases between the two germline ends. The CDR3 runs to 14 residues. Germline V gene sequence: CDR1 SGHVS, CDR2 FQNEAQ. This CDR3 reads CASSLARGGYEQYF. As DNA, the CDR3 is TGTGCCAGCAGCCTCGCCAGGGGGGGCTACGAGCAGTACTTC.

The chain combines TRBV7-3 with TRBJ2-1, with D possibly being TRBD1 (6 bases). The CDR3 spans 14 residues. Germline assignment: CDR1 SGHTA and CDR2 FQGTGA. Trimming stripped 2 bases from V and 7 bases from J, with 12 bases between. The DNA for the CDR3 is TGTGCCAGCAGCTTATTGCCAGGGGTGAATGAGCAGTTCTTC. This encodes CASSLLPGVNEQFF.

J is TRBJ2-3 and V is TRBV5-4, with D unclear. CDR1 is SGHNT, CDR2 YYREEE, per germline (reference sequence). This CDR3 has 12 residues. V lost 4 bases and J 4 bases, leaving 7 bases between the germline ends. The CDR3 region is CASSPSSDTQYF. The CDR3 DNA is TGTGCCAGCAGCCCGTCCTCAGATACGCAGTATTTT.